The 18 T cell receptor beta chains in this list originate from one sample, sequenced in a study of response to subunit inactivated influenza vaccine. TCRdb re-derived calls from the RT-PCR reads in MiXCR, one entry per CDR3 protein. The sample holds 550,000 to 800,000 distinct CDR3 sequences, roughly 14% seen once. The source material was PBMCs from blood, sampled about 11 days after vaccination. Receptors originate from a man aged 45-65 years who received an inactivated influenza vaccine.

This clonotype was seen a handful of times. This rearrangement joins TRBV6-1 to TRBJ1-1; D is uncertain. CDR3 length equals 13 residues. V gave up 2 bases and J gave up 6 bases, with 10 bases separating them. Germline V CDR1 and CDR2: MNHNS, SASEGT. The CDR3 DNA follows: TGTGCCAGCAGTGAAAGGGTTCCCCCTGAAGCTTTCTTT. This gives the protein CASSERVPPEAFF.

This clonotype was seen more than once but under ten times. This chain uses TRBV2 with TRBJ2-7, with a possible D match to TRBD2 (6 bases). The germline CDR1 and CDR2 sequences are SNHLY and FYNNEI. The V and J ends lost 6 bases and 2 bases respectively, with 14 bases between them. The CDR3 runs to 14 residues. CDR3 bases: TGTGCCAGCAGCGCCGGGGAGGTGGCCTACGAGCAGTACTTC. Its translation is CASSAGEVAYEQYF.

The chain uses TRBV10-3 and TRBJ1-6; perhaps TRBD1 as D (6 bases). Germline values: CDR1 ENHRY, CDR2 SYGVKD. V shed 6 bases and J shed 2 bases, with 11 bases lying between them. This CDR3 is built from 15 residues. CDR3 region: CAISPGAAYNSPLHF. CDR3 nucleotides: TGTGCCATCAGCCCAGGGGCAGCCTATAATTCACCCCTCCACTTT.

This clonotype appeared a few times. The chain recombines TRBV7-2 with TRBJ2-3; perhaps TRBD2 as D (5 bases). The CDR3 consists of 15 residues. Trimming took 5 bases from V and 2 from J, leaving 14 bases between them. Per germline, CDR1 SGHTA and CDR2 FQGNSA. Here the CDR3 DNA reads TGTGCCAGCAGCCCGTGGAGGACGGACACAGATACGCAGTATTTT. Encoded protein: CASSPWRTDTDTQYF.

The table lists this clonotype with a few counts. This chain links TRBV4-1 with TRBJ2-2; 7 bases line up with TRBD1. CDR1 is MGHRA, CDR2 YSYEKL, per germline. This CDR3 is 16 amino acids long. V gave up 2 bases and J gave up 3 bases; unmatched junction bases: 6. CDR3: CASSQPQGVDTGELFF. CDR3 bases: TGCGCCAGCAGCCAACCCCAGGGGGTCGACACCGGGGAGCTGTTTTTT.

Only a few counts were recorded for this clonotype. The CDR3 loop is CASSFMTSYNEQFF. CDR3 DNA sequence: TGTGCCAGCAGTTTTATGACCTCCTACAATGAGCAGTTCTTC. This rearrangement joins TRBV12-3 or TRBV12-4 to TRBJ2-1; D unresolved. The CDR3 length is 14 residues. V dropped 3 bases and J dropped 0 bases, with 6 bases sitting between them.

This chain uses TRBV5-6 with TRBJ1-1; TRBD1 aligns across 7 bases. The V and J ends lost 4 bases and 4 bases, in that order; junction bases with no gene match: 7. Germline V gene sequence: CDR1 SGHDT, CDR2 YYEEEE. The CDR3 is 14 residues long. The CDR3 protein is CASSRPTGRTEAFF. CDR3 DNA: TGTGCCAGCAGCAGACCGACAGGGCGCACTGAAGCTTTCTTT.

This clonotype was recorded at least ten times. The V and J genes are TRBV7-2 and TRBJ1-4; 7 nucleotides agree with TRBD1. Germline V lookup: CDR1 SGHTA, CDR2 FQGNSA. Losses at the gene ends were 5 bases for V and 7 bases for J; bases not matched to a gene: 7. The CDR3 has 14 residues. The CDR3 loop is CASSPGTVGEKLFF. The CDR3 DNA reads TGTGCCAGCAGCCCAGGGACAGTGGGTGAAAAACTGTTTTTT.

This clonotype showed up many times. The rearrangement joins TRBV12-3 or TRBV12-4 to TRBJ1-1; the D is unclear. The V and J ends lost 3 bases and 1 base respectively, with 9 bases between them. There are 14 residues in the CDR3. The CDR3 loop is CASSLYGTNTEAFF. DNA of the CDR3: TGTGCCAGCAGTTTGTATGGTACGAACACTGAAGCTTTCTTT.

By proportion, this clonotype is medium-sized. The rearrangement uses TRBV12-3 or TRBV12-4 and TRBJ1-2; D may be TRBD1 (6 bases). The CDR3 covers 11 residues. V dropped 6 bases and J dropped 8 bases, with 10 bases sitting between them. The CDR3 coding sequence is TGTGCCAGCAGCTCAGGGGTCGGCTACACCTTC. This translates into CASSSGVGYTF.

V and J are TRBV4-3 and TRBJ2-1, with 9 bases that match TRBD2. The V gene end was trimmed by 0 bases and the J gene end by 5 bases; junction bases not matched to a gene: 8. The CDR3 contains 17 residues. CDR1 and CDR2 (germline): LGHNA, YSLEER. The CDR3 reads CASSQDLLASGNNEQFF. In DNA form, the CDR3 reads TGCGCCAGCAGCCAAGATCTTCTGGCTAGCGGGAACAATGAGCAGTTCTTC.

This rearrangement joins TRBV30 to TRBJ1-1; weak D call: TRBD1 (5 bases). CDR1 is GTSNPN and CDR2 is SVGIG in the germline V gene (reference sequence). Trimming removed 3 bases at V and 5 bases at J, with 10 bases between. The CDR3 runs 12 residues. The DNA for the CDR3 is TGTGCCTGGAGCGAAGGGGAGACTGAAGCTTTCTTT. It yields the protein CAWSEGETEAFF.

The V call is TRBV10-2, the J call TRBJ2-7; the D gene could be TRBD1 or TRBD2 (5 bases each). The CDR3 is made up of 13 amino acids. The germline V gene encodes CDR1 WSHSY and CDR2 SAAADI. V lost 5 bases to trimming and J lost 5 bases, with 13 bases between them. The CDR3 sequence is CASSRDGGNEQYF. CDR3 sequence (DNA): TGCGCCAGCAGTCGGGACGGAGGCAACGAGCAGTACTTC.

This clonotype was counted between two and nine times. The chain recombines TRBV10-3 with TRBJ1-5; 9 nucleotides align to TRBD1. J lost 5 bases, V lost 10 bases, and 6 bases had no gene match. Germline CDR1 reads ENHRY; CDR2 reads SYGVKD. The CDR3 has 13 amino acids. The CDR3 DNA sequence: TGTGCCAACGGACAGGGGTCGGATCAGCCCCAGCATTTT. Translation gives CANGQGSDQPQHF.

This clonotype has just a few counts. V usage is TRBV5-1 and J usage is TRBJ2-1; 9 bases line up with TRBD1. From germline, CDR1 is SGHRS and CDR2 YFSETQ. The CDR3 loop spans 11 amino acids. Unmatched junction bases numbered 2, after V lost 4 bases and J lost 12 bases. CDR3 loop: CASSLGQGQFF. DNA of the CDR3: TGCGCCAGCAGCCTGGGACAGGGGCAGTTCTTC.

The CDR3 reads CASSLREGYYGYTF. CDR3 bases: TGTGCCAGCAGTTTGAGGGAAGGGTACTATGGCTACACCTTC. V gene TRBV27 combines with J gene TRBJ1-2; no clear D gene. Germline V gene data show CDR1 as MNHEY and CDR2 as SMNVEV (reference sequence). Trimming cost V 3 bases and J 3 bases, with 11 bases left between them. The CDR3 covers 14 residues.

CDR3 DNA: TGTGCCAGCAGCCCTAAACAGGGGCCCTATGGCTACACCTTC. Translating it yields CASSPKQGPYGYTF. The rearrangement joins TRBV7-2 to TRBJ1-2; TRBD1 matches 7 bases. In germline, CDR1 is SGHTA, CDR2 FQGNSA. CDR3 length: 14 residues. The trim removed 5 bases at V and 4 bases at J, leaving 7 bases unmatched.

Only a few counts were recorded for this clonotype. The V gene is TRBV12-3 or TRBV12-4, the J gene TRBJ1-5; no firm D call. The CDR3 runs 14 residues. V was trimmed by 3 bases and J by 2 bases, leaving 8 bases between them. The CDR3 region is CASSLKRGNQPQHF. CDR3 in DNA: TGTGCCAGCAGTTTGAAGAGGGGCAATCAGCCCCAGCATTTT.